A single sample gave rise to the 32 T cell receptor beta chains below, sequenced in a study of cytomegalovirus exposure and HLA in healthy donors. In the PCR, 60 Vbeta and 13 Jbeta primers were used. The protocol was immunoSEQ multiplex PCR, while the TCRdb copy is restricted to in-frame clones and leaves out a portion. Here the sample spans 150,000 to 200,000 clones, roughly 84% being singletons. The sequencing sample was made of PBMCs. Source of these receptors: a young man in good health and CMV-seropositive.

This chain links TRBV19 with TRBJ2-7, with TRBD1 identical over 10 bases. V was pared by 3 bases and J by 4 bases, with 9 bases of the junction left unmatched. The CDR3 runs to 16 residues. Germline CDR1 and CDR2: LNHDA and SQIVND (reference sequence). In DNA, the CDR3 is TGTGCCAGTAGTATTCGACAGGGGGCTTTGGGATACGAGCAGTACTTC. Residues: CASSIRQGALGYEQYF.

In its sample, this clone was seen once. The CDR3 loop is CASRMQGINQPQHF. In nucleotides, the CDR3 is TGTGCCAGCAGGATGCAGGGGATCAATCAGCCCCAGCATTTT. V gene TRBV5-6 combines with J gene TRBJ1-5; perhaps TRBD1 as D (6 bases). The ends were cut back, 5 bases at V and 3 bases at J, with 12 bases in the middle. This CDR3 is 14 amino acids long. Germline assignment: CDR1 SGHDT and CDR2 YYEEEE.

The gene calls are TRBV4-2 and TRBJ2-1, with 9 bases aligning to TRBD1. CDR1 and CDR2 (germline): LGHNA, YNFKEQ. The CDR3 totals 15 residues. The V gene end was trimmed by 4 bases and the J gene end by 4 bases; junction bases not matched to a gene: 5. The DNA of the CDR3 is TGTGCCAGCAGCCCCGGGACAGGGAATTACAATGAGCAGTTCTTC. It translates to CASSPGTGNYNEQFF.

The chain combines TRBV7-9 with TRBJ2-4, with 9 bases identical to TRBD1. With 5 bases clipped from V and 8 bases from J, the junction kept 7 bases outside the gene matches. CDR3 length equals 14 residues. The V gene's germline CDR1 is SEHNR and CDR2 FQNEAQ (reference sequence). The DNA for the CDR3 is TGTGCCAGCAGCCCGGGACAGGGATTGCACATTCAGTACTTC. Encoded protein: CASSPGQGLHIQYF.

This chain uses TRBV28 with TRBJ2-2, with 9 bases fitting TRBD2. The germline CDR1 and CDR2 sequences are MDHEN and SYDVKM. The CDR3 spans 16 residues. V was pared by 2 bases and J by 5 bases, with 6 bases of the junction left unmatched. This chain's CDR3 is CASSLLTRGGTGELFF. The CDR3, as DNA: TGTGCCAGCAGTTTACTGACGCGGGGGGGAACCGGGGAGCTGTTTTTT.

The CDR3 nucleotides are TGTGCCAGCAGCTTATCCGGGGCGGGGGCCTCCTACGAGCAGTACTTC. Amino acids: CASSLSGAGASYEQYF. The chain recombines TRBV7-2 with TRBJ2-7; TRBD2 might be the D (7 bases). Trimming removed 2 bases at V and 0 bases at J, with 14 bases between. The CDR3 length is 16 residues. From germline, CDR1 is SGHTA and CDR2 FQGNSA.

The gene calls are TRBV6-5 and TRBJ1-1; 7 nucleotides match TRBD1. V lost 5 bases, J lost 2 bases, and 8 bases stayed unmatched. Germline assignment: CDR1 MNHEY and CDR2 SVGAGI. The CDR3 consists of 15 residues. The CDR3 reads CASSRPGQKNTEAFF. DNA of the CDR3: TGTGCCAGCAGTCGACCGGGACAGAAAAACACTGAAGCTTTCTTT.

The chain recombines TRBV6-6 with TRBJ2-5; TRBD1 is a possible D gene (5 bases). Germline loops: CDR1 MNHNY, CDR2 SVGAGI (reference sequence). The CDR3 runs to 13 residues. V was clipped by 3 bases and J by 1 base, with 6 bases between them. DNA for the CDR3: TGTGCCAGCAGTTATAGGGGCCAAGAGACCCAGTACTTC. Amino acid sequence: CASSYRGQETQYF.

This clone was seen only once. The gene calls are TRBV19 and TRBJ1-3; D perhaps matches TRBD1 (6 bases). The CDR3 is 14 residues long. CDR1 LNHDA and CDR2 SQIVND come from the germline V gene (reference sequence). V was clipped by 6 bases and J by 3 bases, with 12 bases between them. The DNA for the CDR3 is TGTGCCAGTAGAACTACAGGGCATGGAAACACCATATATTTT. Translated, it gives CASRTTGHGNTIYF.

The chain uses TRBV28 and TRBJ1-4, with D perhaps TRBD1 (5 bases). This CDR3 spans 12 amino acids. V was shortened by 8 bases and J by 4 bases, with 8 bases between the two germline ends. The germline gives CDR1 MDHEN, CDR2 SYDVKM. Written as DNA, the CDR3 is TGTGCCAGCCGACAGTTTAATGAAAAACTGTTTTTT. Its translation: CASRQFNEKLFF.

This rearrangement joins TRBV5-1 to TRBJ2-3, with 7 positions matching TRBD1. The CDR3 is 14 amino acids. Per the germline V gene, CDR1 is SGHRS and CDR2 is YFSETQ. Losses at the gene ends were 7 bases for V and 3 bases for J; bases not matched to a gene: 8. The CDR3, as DNA: TGCGCCAGCGACCAGACAGGGTCGACAGATACGCAGTATTTT. Protein: CASDQTGSTDTQYF.

The chain uses TRBV4-3 and TRBJ2-1; 9 bases are shared with TRBD1. J was trimmed by 8 bases and V by 4 bases; bases with no gene match: 15. This CDR3 has 17 amino acids. The germline CDR1 and CDR2 sequences are LGHNA and YSLEER. In DNA form, the CDR3 reads TGCGCCAGCAGCCCCGGGACAGGGAAGTTCGGTGCACATGAGCAGTTCTTC. As protein: CASSPGTGKFGAHEQFF.

This rearrangement joins TRBV27 to TRBJ2-1; 8 bases are a match to TRBD2. The CDR3 consists of 17 residues. CDR1 and CDR2 from the germline V gene are MNHEY and SMNVEV (reference sequence). Trimming at V came to 5 bases and at J to 4 bases, leaving 13 bases not matched to a gene. This CDR3 reads CASSPYRSGGAYNEQFF. The CDR3 nucleotides read TGTGCCAGCAGTCCCTACCGAAGCGGGGGAGCTTACAATGAGCAGTTCTTC.

The chain has TRBV5-4 and TRBJ2-5, with TRBD1 matching 9 bases. The end of the DNA is better explained by TRBJ2-7, so the J call may be wrong. CDR3 length equals 15 residues. Germline-derived CDR1 and CDR2 are SGHNT and YYREEE (reference sequence). CDR3 residues: CASSLKGTGRSEQYF. For the CDR3, the DNA is TGTGCCAGCAGCTTGAAGGGGACAGGGCGCAGCGAGCAGTACTTC.

As to this clone: The sample holds other DNA sequences that translate to the same CDR3. The rearrangement links TRBV7-2 to TRBJ2-7; 11 bases align to TRBD1. The CDR3 is 17 residues long. V shed 1 base, J shed 2 bases, and the junction held 7 bases outside the gene matches. Germline V gene data show CDR1 as SGHTA and CDR2 as FQGNSA. This CDR3 is CASSLVGTGGNPYEQYF. The CDR3 DNA follows: TGTGCCAGCAGCTTAGTGGGGACAGGGGGGAACCCCTACGAGCAGTACTTC.

The chain recombines TRBV5-1 with TRBJ2-1, with D possibly TRBD2 on 6 matching bases. Per the germline V gene, CDR1 is SGHRS and CDR2 is YFSETQ. The V end was cut by 7 bases, the J end by 2 bases, with 13 bases between. The CDR3 extends over 14 amino acids. This CDR3 reads CASRGEDTYNEQFF. CDR3 coding DNA: TGCGCCAGCCGAGGGGAGGACACCTACAATGAGCAGTTCTTC.

CDR3 residues: CARSRGLGQMNTEAFF. The DNA of the CDR3 is TGTGCCAGAAGCAGAGGATTGGGGCAGATGAACACTGAAGCTTTCTTT. The chain is built from TRBV5-3 and TRBJ1-1; maybe TRBD1 (5 bases). TRBV5-3 belongs to the ORF category, with a function that is uncertain. This CDR3 is 16 amino acids long. Between the trimmed V and J ends, which lost 4 bases and 0 bases, there was a span of 16 bases.

For this clone: One end of the junction is discordant with germline, which a read error may explain. The genes are TRBV4-1 and TRBJ1-5; perhaps TRBD1 as D (6 bases). The CDR3 contains 13 residues. Germline-derived CDR1 and CDR2 are MGHRA and YSYEKL. The CDR3: CASSLTGKQPQHF. The CDR3 DNA reads as TGCGCCAGCAGCCTGACAGGCAAACAGCCCCAGCATTTT.

This clone was observed a handful of times. V is TRBV4-1 and J is TRBJ2-2; TRBD2 aligns across 11 bases. The CDR3 runs 20 residues. Germline V lookup: CDR1 MGHRA, CDR2 YSYEKL. The trim removed 3 bases at V and 8 bases at J, leaving 20 bases unmatched. The CDR3 DNA sequence: TGCGCCAGCAGCCACCCCGGACTAGCGGGCTCTGCGGGGCACTCAGGGGAGCTGTTTTTT. Translation: CASSHPGLAGSAGHSGELFF.

Details on this clone: Other DNA sequences in the same sample also yield this CDR3. This chain connects TRBV4-3 to TRBJ2-7; 8 nucleotides agree with TRBD1. Germline values: CDR1 LGHNA, CDR2 YSLEER. The CDR3 spans 14 residues. J was trimmed by 4 bases and V by 4 bases; bases with no gene match: 6. CDR3 in amino acids: CASSPGTGGYEQYF. The CDR3 DNA is TGCGCCAGCAGCCCCGGAACAGGGGGATACGAGCAGTACTTC.

This chain joins TRBV6-5 and TRBJ2-1; weak D call: TRBD1 (5 bases). The CDR3 contains 14 residues. Looked up from germline, CDR1 is MNHEY and CDR2 is SVGAGI. V was cut by 2 bases and J by 4 bases, with 9 bases left in between. The CDR3 region is CASSYRGGYNEQFF. The CDR3 DNA reads as TGTGCCAGCAGTTACAGGGGCGGATACAATGAGCAGTTCTTC.

V is TRBV10-3 and J is TRBJ1-6; 8 bases match TRBD1. CDR3 length: 14 residues. Germline assignment: CDR1 ENHRY and CDR2 SYGVKD. The V segment lost 0 bases and the J segment 14 bases; nucleotides outside the gene matches: 6. The CDR3 coding sequence is TGTGCCATCAGTGAGTCGGTTGGGGACAGGTCCCTCCACTTT. This codes for CAISESVGDRSLHF.

The chain uses TRBV29-1 and TRBJ1-2, with D hard to call. With 1 base removed from V and 5 bases from J, the gap between germline ends came to 11 bases. The CDR3 has 13 amino acids. The germline gives CDR1 SQVTM, CDR2 ANQGSEA. Here the CDR3 reads CSVEVNGEYGYTF. CDR3 in DNA: TGCAGCGTTGAAGTGAACGGAGAATATGGCTACACCTTC.

This chain links TRBV2 with TRBJ1-1; TRBD1 might be the D (6 bases). Trimming took 6 bases from V and 4 from J, leaving 18 bases between them. The CDR3 extends over 15 amino acids. Germline V CDR1 and CDR2: SNHLY, FYNNEI. DNA of the CDR3: TGTGCCAGCAGAGGATCACGGCAGGGGAGCACTGAAGCTTTCTTT. Protein: CASRGSRQGSTEAFF.

The chain combines TRBV30 with TRBJ1-2; D remains unclear. Trimming pared 7 bases from V and 4 bases from J, leaving 22 bases between. CDR1 GTSNPN and CDR2 SVGIG come from the germline V gene (reference sequence). This CDR3 is built from 15 residues. The CDR3 is CALPEGEPESYGYTF. The CDR3 coding sequence is TGTGCCTTGCCGGAGGGAGAGCCGGAATCCTATGGCTACACCTTC.

V usage is TRBV4-3 and J usage is TRBJ2-6; 7 bases agree with TRBD2. The CDR3 spans 16 residues. The germline V gene encodes CDR1 LGHNA and CDR2 YSLEER. V was pared by 0 bases and J by 2 bases, with 1 base of the junction left unmatched. The CDR3 loop reads CASSQDRGAGANVLTF. The CDR3 DNA is TGCGCCAGCAGCCAAGATCGGGGGGCTGGGGCCAACGTCCTGACTTTC.

The genes are TRBV6-5 and TRBJ1-2; 8 nucleotides line up with TRBD1. CDR3 length equals 15 residues. With V trimmed by 5 bases and J by 3 bases, 8 bases remained unmatched. The V gene's germline CDR1 is MNHEY and CDR2 SVGAGI. The CDR3 nucleotides are TGTGCCAGCAGTACCTCCGGGACAGGCCACTATGGCTACACCTTC. Protein product: CASSTSGTGHYGYTF.

This chain joins TRBV2 and TRBJ1-2, with D perhaps TRBD1 (5 bases). The V end lost 7 bases, the J end lost 4 bases, and 10 bases lay between the germline ends. The CDR3 has 12 residues. Germline assignment: CDR1 SNHLY and CDR2 FYNNEI. CDR3 protein: CASTGGVYGYTF. The CDR3 DNA reads as TGTGCCAGCACTGGAGGGGTCTATGGCTACACCTTC.

The chain combines TRBV11-2 with TRBJ1-1; 7 nucleotides match TRBD1. V was clipped by 3 bases and J by 5 bases; unmatched bases: 9. The CDR3 is 15 amino acids. The germline V gene encodes CDR1 SGHAT and CDR2 FQNNGV. Written as DNA, the CDR3 is TGTGCCAGCAGCTTCACAGAGACAGGGAGGACTGAAGCTTTCTTT. Translating gives CASSFTETGRTEAFF.

This chain links TRBV27 with TRBJ1-1; D may be TRBD1 (6 bases). Germline CDR1 reads MNHEY; CDR2 reads SMNVEV (reference sequence). V was trimmed by 2 bases and J by 8 bases, leaving 12 bases between them. This CDR3 has 13 amino acids. CDR3 region: CASSLHIGQEAFF. The CDR3 coding sequence is TGTGCCAGCAGTTTACACATAGGACAGGAAGCTTTCTTT.

This clone has just a few counts. The chain has TRBV19 and TRBJ2-1, with 9 bases fitting TRBD2. The CDR3 consists of 21 residues. The germline V gene encodes CDR1 LNHDA and CDR2 SQIVND (reference sequence). V was pared by 6 bases and J by 3 bases, with 24 bases of the junction left unmatched. CDR3 residues: CASSDVSRGWRGGSFYNEQFF. The DNA of the CDR3 is TGTGCCAGTAGCGATGTATCGCGGGGGTGGCGGGGGGGTTCATTCTACAATGAGCAGTTCTTC.

This CDR3 reads CASSLWTGPTYNEQFF. The CDR3 nucleotides are TGTGCCAGCAGCTTGTGGACAGGGCCGACCTACAATGAGCAGTTCTTC. The genes are TRBV5-6 and TRBJ2-1; the match to TRBD1 covers 8 bases. Germline lookup yields CDR1 SGHDT and CDR2 YYEEEE. The CDR3 length is 16 residues. The J segment lost 2 bases and the V segment lost 1 base, leaving 5 bases of the junction unmatched. The entire variable domain, with the rest obtained from reference TRBV5-6 and TRBJ2-1, is as follows: DAGVTQSPTHLIKTRGQQVTLRCSPKSGHDTVSWYQQALGQGPQFIFQYYEEEERQRGNFPDRFSGHQFPNYSSELNVNALLLGDSALYLCASSLWTGPTYNEQFFGPGTRLTVL.